This T cell receptor (beta chain) was obtained from a study of CD4+ T cells in melanoma. For this clone: Antigen unknown.

Trimming removed 6 bases from V and 0 bases from J, with 14 bases in between. Germline V gene sequence: CDR1 MNHNY, CDR2 SVGAGI (reference sequence). CDR3 length: 15 amino acids. Clones were read by immunoSEQ multiplex PCR, and TCRdb kept only the in-frame ones, dropping some. This sample yields some 150,000 clones, of which approximately 91% are seen a single time; 1.5% belongs to the top ten. Study-level points and caveats: CD8+ T cell, macrophage and B cell function reportedly correlated with neoantigen-specific CD4+ T cells.

This sequence originates from a human donor with melanoma. The chain couples TRBV6-6 to TRBJ1-1; D is possibly TRBD1 (5 bases). The CDR3: CASSWMAGMNTEAFF. The CDR3 DNA is TGTGCCAGCAGCTGGATGGCAGGGATGAACACTGAAGCTTTCTTT.